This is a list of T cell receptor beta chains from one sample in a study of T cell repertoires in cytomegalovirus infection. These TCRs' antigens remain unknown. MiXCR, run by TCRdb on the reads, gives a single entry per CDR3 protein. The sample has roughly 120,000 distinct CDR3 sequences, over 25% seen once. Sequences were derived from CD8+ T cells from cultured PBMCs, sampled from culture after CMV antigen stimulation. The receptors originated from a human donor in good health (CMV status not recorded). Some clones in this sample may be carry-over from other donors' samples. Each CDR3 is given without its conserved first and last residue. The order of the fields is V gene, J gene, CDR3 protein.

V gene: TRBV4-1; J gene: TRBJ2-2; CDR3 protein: ASSHGDGGELF
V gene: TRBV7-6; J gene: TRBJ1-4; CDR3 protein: ASSLFGDRTNEKLF
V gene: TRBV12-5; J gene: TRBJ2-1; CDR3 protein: ASGLVLTGHNEQF
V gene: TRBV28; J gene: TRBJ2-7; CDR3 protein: ASSSGQGTTYEQY
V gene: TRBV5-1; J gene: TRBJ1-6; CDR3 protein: ASSFGRSSYNSPLH
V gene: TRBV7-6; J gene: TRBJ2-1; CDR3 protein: ASSAFGTGGEQF
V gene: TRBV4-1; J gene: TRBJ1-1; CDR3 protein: ASSGHREMNTEAF
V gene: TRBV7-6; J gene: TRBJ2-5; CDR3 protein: ASSLRTSGGARQETQY
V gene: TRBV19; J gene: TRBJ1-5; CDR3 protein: ASRRGAYLPQH
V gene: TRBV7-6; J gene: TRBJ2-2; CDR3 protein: ASSPTETGELF
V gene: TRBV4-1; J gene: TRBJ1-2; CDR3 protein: ASSPRTGGSGGYT
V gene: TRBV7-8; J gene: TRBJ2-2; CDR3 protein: ASSEGGTTNTGELF
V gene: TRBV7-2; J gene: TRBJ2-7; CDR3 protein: ASSLDLGGLYEQY
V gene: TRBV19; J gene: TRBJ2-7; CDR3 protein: ASSARAGGYYEQY
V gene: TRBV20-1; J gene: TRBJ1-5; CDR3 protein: SARAGTVSNQPQH
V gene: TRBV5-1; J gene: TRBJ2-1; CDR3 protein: ASSWSGGLNEQF
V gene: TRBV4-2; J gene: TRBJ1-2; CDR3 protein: ASSQDGNYGYT
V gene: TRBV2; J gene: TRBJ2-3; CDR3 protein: ASSWGAELTDTQY
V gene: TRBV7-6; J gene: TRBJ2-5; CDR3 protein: ASSSPGVTQY
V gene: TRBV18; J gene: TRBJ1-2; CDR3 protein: ASFTTQGKSRGYT
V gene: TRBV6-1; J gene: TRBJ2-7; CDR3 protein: ASSDRPSYEQY
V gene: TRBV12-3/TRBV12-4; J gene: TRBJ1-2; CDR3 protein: ASSNDRGTAT
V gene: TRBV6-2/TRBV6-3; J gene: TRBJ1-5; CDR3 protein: ASSYSGTGGVQPQH
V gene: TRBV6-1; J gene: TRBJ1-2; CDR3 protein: ASGQGENYGYT
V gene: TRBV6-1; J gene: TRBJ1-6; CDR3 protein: ASSETGDAYNSPLH
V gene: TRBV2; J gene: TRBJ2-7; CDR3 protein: ASSDSVYEQY
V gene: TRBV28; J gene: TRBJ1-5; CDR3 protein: ASSQLPPAVYNQPQH
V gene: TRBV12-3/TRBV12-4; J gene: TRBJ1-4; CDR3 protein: ASKSGGVRGGEKLF
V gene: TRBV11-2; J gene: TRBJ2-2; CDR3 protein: ASSPVGWISNTGELF
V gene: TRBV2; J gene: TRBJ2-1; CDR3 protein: ASRARQGALVNEQF
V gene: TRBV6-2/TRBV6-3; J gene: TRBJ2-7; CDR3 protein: ASSYSPTPQGTGYEQY
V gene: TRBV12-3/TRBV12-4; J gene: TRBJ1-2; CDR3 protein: ASGSYGYT
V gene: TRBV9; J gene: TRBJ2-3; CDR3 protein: ASSDKTSGGTSTDTQY
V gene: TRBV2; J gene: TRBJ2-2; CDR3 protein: ASSDSGTGGAAGELF
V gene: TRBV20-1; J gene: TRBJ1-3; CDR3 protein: SARATGAGNTIY
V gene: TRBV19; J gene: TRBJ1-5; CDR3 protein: ASSTITGGLANQPQH
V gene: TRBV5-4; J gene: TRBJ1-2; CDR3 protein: ASSLDRGGNGYT
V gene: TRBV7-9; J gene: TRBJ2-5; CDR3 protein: ASTTRETQY
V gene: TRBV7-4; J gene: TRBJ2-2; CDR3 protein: ASSFVTVVPANTGELF
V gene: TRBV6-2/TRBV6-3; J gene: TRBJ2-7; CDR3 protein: ASSRDREQY
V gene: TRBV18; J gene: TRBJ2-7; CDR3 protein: ASSTGGGAYEQY
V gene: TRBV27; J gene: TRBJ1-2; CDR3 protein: ASSGPVGYGYT
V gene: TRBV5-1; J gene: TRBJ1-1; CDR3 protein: ASATGQGLMNTEAF
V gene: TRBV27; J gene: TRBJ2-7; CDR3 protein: ASSLRGYARSYEQY
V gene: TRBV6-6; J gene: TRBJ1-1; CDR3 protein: ASRLQGNTEAF
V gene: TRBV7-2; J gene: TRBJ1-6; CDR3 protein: ASSSDQNGPLH